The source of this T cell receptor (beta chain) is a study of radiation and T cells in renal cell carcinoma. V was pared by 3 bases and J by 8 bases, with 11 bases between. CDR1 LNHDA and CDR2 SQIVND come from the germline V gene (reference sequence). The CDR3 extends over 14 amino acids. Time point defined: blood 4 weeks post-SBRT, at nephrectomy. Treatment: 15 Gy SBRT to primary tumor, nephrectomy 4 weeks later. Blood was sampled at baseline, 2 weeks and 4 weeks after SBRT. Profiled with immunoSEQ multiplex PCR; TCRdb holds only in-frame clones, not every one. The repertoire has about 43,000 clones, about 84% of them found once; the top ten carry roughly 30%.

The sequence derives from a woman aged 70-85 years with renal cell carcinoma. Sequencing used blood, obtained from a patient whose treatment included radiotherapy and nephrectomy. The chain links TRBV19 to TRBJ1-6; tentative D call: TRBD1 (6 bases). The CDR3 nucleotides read TGTGCCAGTAGTATCGATCAGGGGTATTCACCCCTCCACTTT. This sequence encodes CASSIDQGYSPLHF.